This T cell receptor beta chain was sequenced during a study of OX40 agonist ivuxolimab in advanced cancers. Study background: Enrolled patients in dose escalation had cancers that were hepatocellular carcinoma, melanoma, renal cell or head and neck cancer. Of mixed ages from about 23 to 85 and averaging roughly 66 years, the group was over 80% male. Broader study findings: At 0.1 to 3.0 mg/kg and by week 6, CD4+ and CD8+ T cells in the blood had expanded clonally.

The table came from immunoSEQ multiplex PCR; TCRdb's copy has only in-frame clones and leaves some out. The table lists some 70,000 clones, roughly 85% of them singletons. Blood specimens came from baseline, cycle 4 day 1, and cycle 7 day 1. Concerning this clone: Its antigen is unknown.

V was cut by 7 bases and J by 2 bases, with 12 bases left in between. The CDR3 has 14 residues. Germline V CDR1 and CDR2: SNHLY, FYNNEI. The chain employs TRBV2 and TRBJ1-5; D uncertain. The sequence was obtained from an adult with an advanced solid tumor such as melanoma, head and neck, liver or kidney cancer. Sequencing used CD4+ or CD8+ T cells sorted from blood, obtained in a trial of the OX40 agonist ivuxolimab. CDR3 sequence reads: CASKERFGNQPQHF. CDR3 coding DNA: TGTGCCAGCAAAGAGAGGTTCGGCAATCAGCCCCAGCATTTT.